This T cell receptor beta chain was found in a study of T cell responses to AZD1222 COVID-19 vaccine. Using immunoSEQ multiplex PCR, the repertoire was profiled, and TCRdb retains in-frame clones only, with some absent. Found here are some 120,000 clones, around 89% of them singletons; the top ten hold over 8.5%. This clone was observed a single time. No antigen is known for it. Whole-study results and caveats: Receipt of two AZD1222 doses was followed by a rise in Spike-specific TCR breadth and depth.

The sequence was obtained from an adult in good health. This specimen was peripheral blood, taken on day 0 of MenACWY control vaccination.

In DNA form, the CDR3 reads TGTGCCAGCAGCTCGGGACTAGCCCGGATGGATGAGCAGTTCTTC. Translating it yields CASSSGLARMDEQFF. The V gene is TRBV7-3, the J gene TRBJ2-1, with 9 bases fitting TRBD2. In germline, CDR1 is SGHTA, CDR2 FQGTGA. This CDR3 has 15 amino acids. The junction had 9 bases not matched to a gene; V was cut back by 4 bases and J by 8 bases.